Listed below are T cell receptor beta chains from one sample, sequenced in a study of cytomegalovirus exposure and HLA in healthy donors. Clones were read by immunoSEQ multiplex PCR, and TCRdb kept only the in-frame ones, dropping some. Seen here are 200,000 to 250,000 clones, more than 65% observed once, and the top ten hold around 0.63%. The source material was PBMCs. The origin of the receptors is a young man in good health and CMV-seronegative. Each CDR3 is given with its conserved first and last residue. D genes are given only for firm matches. Clone size appears in some rows only: once, few, many, or a class for an expanded clone.

>-|TRBJ1-4|-|18|TRBV21-1
CASSANTVQGATNEKLFF
TGTGCCAGCAGCGCCAACACTGTACAGGGGGCAACTAATGAAAAACTGTTTTTT
>-|TRBJ2-4|-|17|TRBV6-1
CASSEARGAGTKNIQYF
TGTGCCAGCAGTGAAGCGCGAGGGGCGGGGACCAAAAACATTCAGTACTTC
>-|TRBJ2-5|TRBD2|15|TRBV7-7
CASSPQLGGGETQYF
TGTGCTAGCAGCCCACAACTTGGGGGGGGAGAGACCCAGTACTTC
>-|TRBJ1-2|TRBD1|13|TRBV5-6
CASSSDRVYGYTF
TGTGCCAGCAGCTCGGACAGGGTTTATGGCTACACCTTC
>few|TRBJ1-2|-|13|TRBV6-5
CASSEQGDYGYTF
TGTGCCAGCAGTGAGCAGGGCGACTATGGCTACACCTTC
>-|TRBJ1-3|TRBD1|15|TRBV5-5
CASSRQGSAGNTIYF
TGTGCCAGCAGCCGACAGGGATCGGCTGGAAACACCATATATTTT
>-|TRBJ2-1|TRBD2|17|TRBV18
CASSTRTSGSSYNEQFF
TGTGCCAGCTCCACCCGCACTAGCGGGAGCTCCTACAATGAGCAGTTCTTC
>-|TRBJ2-7|TRBD2|16|TRBV10-3
CALLRTSGSTTGEQYF
TGTGCCCTCCTCAGGACTAGCGGGAGTACCACGGGTGAGCAGTACTTC
>-|TRBJ2-7|TRBD2|17|TRBV11-2
CASSLPLGGDPSDEQYF
TGTGCCAGCAGCTTACCTCTCGGGGGGGACCCCTCGGACGAGCAGTACTTC
>-|TRBJ1-1|-|14|TRBV6-6
CASSPQGGYTEAFF
TGTGCCAGCAGTCCCCAAGGAGGGTACACTGAAGCTTTCTTT
>-|TRBJ2-5|-|13|TRBV27
CASSPQVQETQYF
TGTGCCAGCAGTCCCCAGGTCCAAGAGACCCAGTACTTC
>-|TRBJ2-3|-|13|TRBV27
CASSRYAADTQYF
TGTGCCAGCAGTCGATACGCAGCGGATACGCAGTATTTT
>-|TRBJ1-1|-|13|TRBV7-3
CASSPGLNTEAFF
TGTGCCAGCAGCCCCGGGTTGAACACTGAAGCTTTCTTT
>-|TRBJ1-1|-|16|TRBV27
CASSYLRFTMDTEAFF
TGTGCCAGCAGTTATCTCAGGTTCACAATGGACACTGAAGCTTTCTTT
>-|TRBJ2-5|TRBD2|16|TRBV13
CASSYTLSGIQETQYF
TGTGCCAGCAGCTATACCCTTAGCGGGATACAAGAGACCCAGTACTTC
>once|TRBJ1-4|-|18|TRBV7-9
CASSLVGRSAGGNEKLFF
TGTGCCAGCAGCTTAGTGGGCAGGTCTGCGGGCGGAAATGAAAAACTGTTTTTT
>-|TRBJ1-1|TRBD1|15|TRBV4-2
CASSTGTGLFTEAFF
TGTGCCAGCAGTACCGGGACAGGGTTGTTCACTGAAGCTTTCTTT
>-|TRBJ2-7|-|15|TRBV2
CASSEEAGTSYEQYF
TGTGCCAGCAGTGAAGAGGCAGGCACCTCCTACGAGCAGTACTTC
>-|TRBJ2-3|-|17|TRBV28
CASSPGYGYISTDTQYF
TGTGCCAGCAGCCCCGGGTATGGGTACATTAGCACAGATACGCAGTATTTT
>once|TRBJ2-1|TRBD2|13|TRBV10-3
CAIMVGTSGKQFF
TGTGCCATCATGGTCGGGACTAGCGGGAAGCAGTTCTTC
>-|TRBJ2-6|-|14|TRBV5-1
CASRDRSGANVLTF
TGCGCCAGCAGGGACAGATCTGGGGCCAACGTCCTGACTTTC
>-|TRBJ2-7|TRBD2|14|TRBV2
CASTRFGLANEQYF
TGTGCCAGCACGAGATTTGGACTAGCGAACGAGCAGTACTTC
>-|TRBJ1-3|TRBD1|16|TRBV18
CASSRAGDRAGNTIYF
TGTGCCAGCTCACGCGCCGGGGACAGGGCTGGAAACACCATATATTTT
>-|TRBJ1-1|TRBD1|17|TRBV10-1
CASRSPMDRGLNTEAFF
TGCGCCAGCAGATCCCCGATGGACAGGGGACTGAACACTGAAGCTTTCTTT
>few|TRBJ2-1|TRBD2|16|TRBV4-1
CASSHSLAGARNEQFF
TGCGCCAGCAGCCATTCTCTAGCGGGAGCACGGAATGAGCAGTTCTTC
>-|TRBJ2-1|TRBD2|14|TRBV7-9
CASSRLAGSHEQFF
TGTGCCAGCTCGAGACTAGCGGGATCCCATGAGCAGTTCTTC
>-|TRBJ1-4|TRBD1|13|TRBV7-9
CASRGQGDEKLFF
TGTGCCAGCCGGGGACAGGGAGATGAAAAACTGTTTTTT
>once|TRBJ2-7|-|14|TRBV7-6
CASSSPPVSYEQYF
TGTGCCAGCAGCTCACCCCCAGTCTCCTACGAGCAGTACTTC
>-|TRBJ1-1|-|17|TRBV7-3
CASSPANGGLGGTEAFF
TGTGCCAGCAGCCCAGCCAACGGGGGGCTGGGGGGGACTGAAGCTTTCTTT
>-|TRBJ1-1|TRBD1|12|TRBV11-1
CASSERTGEAFF
TGTGCCAGCAGCGAGCGGACAGGGGAAGCTTTCTTT
>-|TRBJ1-2|-|13|TRBV30
CAMDVGGVRGYTF
TGTGCCATGGATGTAGGCGGGGTTCGCGGCTACACCTTC
>once|TRBJ2-7|-|12|TRBV6-6
CASRAGSDEQYF
TGTGCCAGCAGGGCAGGCTCGGACGAGCAGTACTTC
>few|TRBJ1-5|TRBD1|15|TRBV6-5
CASSSTGALKQPQHF
TGTGCCAGCAGTTCGACAGGGGCGTTAAAGCAGCCCCAGCATTTT
>few|TRBJ2-2|TRBD2|17|TRBV28
CASSPQWGRAFTGELFF
TGTGCCAGCAGTCCCCAGTGGGGGAGGGCCTTCACCGGGGAGCTGTTTTTT
>-|TRBJ2-7|TRBD1|16|TRBV5-1
CASSSPSGGSPYEQYF
TGCGCCAGCAGCTCACCATCAGGGGGCTCCCCCTACGAGCAGTACTTC
>few|TRBJ2-3|-|16|TRBV6-4
CASSDEAVKGADTQYF
TGTGCCAGCAGTGACGAAGCGGTCAAAGGCGCAGATACGCAGTATTTT
>-|TRBJ2-3|TRBD2|16|TRBV4-2
CASSPGTSGSTDTQYF
TGTGCCAGCAGCCCCGGGACTAGCGGTAGCACAGATACGCAGTATTTT
>-|TRBJ1-4|TRBD1|15|TRBV15
CATSREGQINEKLFF
TGTGCCACCAGCAGGGAGGGACAGATTAATGAAAAACTGTTTTTT
>few|TRBJ2-5|-|14|TRBV7-8
CASSLRGIRETQYF
TGTGCCAGCAGCTTACGGGGGATTAGAGAGACCCAGTACTTC
>-|TRBJ2-1|-|16|TRBV1
CTSSHKLAGGPNEQFF
TGCACCAGCAGCCATAAACTAGCGGGAGGGCCCAATGAGCAGTTCTTC
>-|TRBJ1-1|-|14|TRBV6-1
CASRQSQQNTEAFF
TGTGCCAGCAGGCAATCACAGCAGAACACTGAAGCTTTCTTT
>-|TRBJ1-1|TRBD1|15|TRBV5-1
CASSLDTGGTVEAFF
TGCGCCAGCAGCTTGGATACAGGGGGCACGGTTGAAGCTTTCTTT
>-|TRBJ2-6|-|16|TRBV7-3
CASSFGHSSGANVLTF
TGTGCCAGCAGCTTCGGACACTCCTCTGGGGCCAACGTCCTGACTTTC
>-|TRBJ1-5|TRBD1|16|TRBV5-6
CASSRQGRIGNQPQHF
TGTGCCAGCAGCAGACAGGGGCGGATAGGCAATCAGCCCCAGCATTTT
>-|TRBJ2-7|TRBD1|13|TRBV30
CAWMDRASYEQYF
TGTGCCTGGATGGACAGGGCCTCCTACGAGCAGTACTTC
>-|TRBJ1-1|-|14|TRBV6-1
CASSEGGWRTEAFF
TGTGCCAGCAGTGAAGGCGGGTGGAGGACTGAAGCTTTCTTT
>-|TRBJ1-3|TRBD1|14|TRBV15
CATSRRGPGNTIYF
TGTGCCACCAGCAGAAGGGGGCCGGGAAACACCATATATTTT
>-|TRBJ2-1|-|14|TRBV2
CASSAFAGFDEQFF
TGTGCCAGCAGTGCGTTTGCAGGGTTTGATGAGCAGTTCTTC
>-|TRBJ1-1|-|17|TRBV18
CASSPLRQSERNTEAFF
TGTGCCAGCTCACCATTGAGACAATCAGAAAGGAACACTGAAGCTTTCTTT
>once|TRBJ2-2|TRBD2|14|TRBV6-6
CASGLAGGVGELFF
TGTGCCAGCGGCCTAGCGGGAGGTGTTGGGGAGCTGTTTTTT
>-|TRBJ2-1|-|13|TRBV7-9
CAGGGSEVNEQFF
TGTGCCGGGGGCGGGTCGGAGGTAAATGAGCAGTTCTTC
>-|TRBJ1-2|-|14|TRBV28
CASSLSPGIYGYTF
TGTGCCAGCAGTTTATCTCCGGGAATCTATGGCTACACCTTC
>-|TRBJ2-1|TRBD2|16|TRBV5-4
CASGLPGLAGNNEQFF
TGTGCCAGCGGATTGCCGGGACTAGCGGGAAACAATGAGCAGTTCTTC